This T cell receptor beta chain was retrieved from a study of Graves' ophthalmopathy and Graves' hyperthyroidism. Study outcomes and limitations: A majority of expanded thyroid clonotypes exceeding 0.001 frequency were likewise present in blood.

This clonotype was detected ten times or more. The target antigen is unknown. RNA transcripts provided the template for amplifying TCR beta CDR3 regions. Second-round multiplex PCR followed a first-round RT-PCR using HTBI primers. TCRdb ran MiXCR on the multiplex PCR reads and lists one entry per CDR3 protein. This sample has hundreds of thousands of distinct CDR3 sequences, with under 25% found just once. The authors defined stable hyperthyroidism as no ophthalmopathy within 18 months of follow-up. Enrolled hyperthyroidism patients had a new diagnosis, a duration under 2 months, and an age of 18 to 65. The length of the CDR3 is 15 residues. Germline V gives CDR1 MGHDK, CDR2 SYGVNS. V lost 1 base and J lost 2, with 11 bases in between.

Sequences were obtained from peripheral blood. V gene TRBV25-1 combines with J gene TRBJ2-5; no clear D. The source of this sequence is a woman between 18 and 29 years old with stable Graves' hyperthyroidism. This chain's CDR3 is CASSEFVRTQETQYF. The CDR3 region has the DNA TGTGCCAGCAGTGAATTTGTCAGGACGCAAGAGACCCAGTACTTC.